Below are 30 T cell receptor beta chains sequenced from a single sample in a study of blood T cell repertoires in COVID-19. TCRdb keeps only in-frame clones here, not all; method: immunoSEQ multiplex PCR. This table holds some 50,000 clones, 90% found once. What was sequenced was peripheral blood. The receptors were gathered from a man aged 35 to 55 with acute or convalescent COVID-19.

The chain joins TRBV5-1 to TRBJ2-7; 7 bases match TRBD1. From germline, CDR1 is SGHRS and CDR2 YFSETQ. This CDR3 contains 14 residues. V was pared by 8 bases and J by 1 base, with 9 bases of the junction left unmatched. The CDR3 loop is CASKLRDSSYEQYF. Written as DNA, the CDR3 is TGCGCCAGTAAACTCCGGGACAGTTCCTACGAGCAGTACTTC.

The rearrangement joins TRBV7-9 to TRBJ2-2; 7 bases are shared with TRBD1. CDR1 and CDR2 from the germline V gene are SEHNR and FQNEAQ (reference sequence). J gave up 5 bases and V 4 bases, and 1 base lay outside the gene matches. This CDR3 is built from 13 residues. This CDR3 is CASSSTGTGELFF. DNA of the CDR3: TGTGCCAGCAGCTCGACAGGGACCGGGGAGCTGTTTTTT.

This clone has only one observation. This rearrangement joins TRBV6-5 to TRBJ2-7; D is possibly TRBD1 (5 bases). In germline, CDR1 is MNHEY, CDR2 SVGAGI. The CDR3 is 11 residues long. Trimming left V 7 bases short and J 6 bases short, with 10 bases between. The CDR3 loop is CASTLGAEQYF. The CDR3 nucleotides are TGTGCCAGCACCCTAGGGGCCGAGCAGTACTTC.

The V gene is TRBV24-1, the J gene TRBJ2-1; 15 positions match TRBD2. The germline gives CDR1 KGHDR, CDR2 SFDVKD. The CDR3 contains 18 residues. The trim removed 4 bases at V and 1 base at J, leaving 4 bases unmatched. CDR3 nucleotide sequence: TGTGCCACCAGTGAGCCGGGGACTAGCGGGGGGTCCTACAATGAGCAGTTCTTC. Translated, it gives CATSEPGTSGGSYNEQFF.

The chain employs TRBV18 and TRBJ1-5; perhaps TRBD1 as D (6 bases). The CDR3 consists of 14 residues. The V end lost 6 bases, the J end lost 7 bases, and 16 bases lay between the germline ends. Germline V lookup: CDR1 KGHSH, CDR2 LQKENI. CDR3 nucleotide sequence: TGTGCCAGCTCCCGGGAGGGGGGGGAACAGCCCCAGCATTTT. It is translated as CASSREGGEQPQHF.

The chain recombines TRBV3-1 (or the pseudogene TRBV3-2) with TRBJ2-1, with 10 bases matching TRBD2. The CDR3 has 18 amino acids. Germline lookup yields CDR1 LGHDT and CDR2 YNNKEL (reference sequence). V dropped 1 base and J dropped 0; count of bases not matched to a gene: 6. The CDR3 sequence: CASSQGTSGLRSYNEQFF. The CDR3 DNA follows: TGTGCCAGCAGCCAAGGGACTAGCGGACTCCGCTCCTACAATGAGCAGTTCTTC.

This CDR3 is CASSLDQGGDTEAFF. The CDR3 DNA reads as TGTGCCAGCAGCTTAGATCAAGGGGGTGACACTGAAGCTTTCTTT. The chain uses TRBV11-2 and TRBJ1-1; D might be TRBD1 (6 bases). The germline gives CDR1 SGHAT, CDR2 FQNNGV. The CDR3 extends over 15 amino acids. The V and J ends lost 0 bases and 3 bases respectively, with 11 bases between them.

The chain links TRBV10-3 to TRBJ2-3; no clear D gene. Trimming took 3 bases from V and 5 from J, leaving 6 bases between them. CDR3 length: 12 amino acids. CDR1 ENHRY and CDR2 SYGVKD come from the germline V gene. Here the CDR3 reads CAISDTVDTQYF. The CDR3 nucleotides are TGTGCCATCAGTGACACTGTAGATACGCAGTATTTT.

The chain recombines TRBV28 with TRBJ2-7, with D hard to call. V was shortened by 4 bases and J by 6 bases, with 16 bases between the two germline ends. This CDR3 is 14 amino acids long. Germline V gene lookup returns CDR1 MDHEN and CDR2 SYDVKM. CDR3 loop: CASSSITNRGEQYF. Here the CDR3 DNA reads TGTGCCAGCAGTTCCATAACCAATCGAGGCGAGCAGTACTTC.

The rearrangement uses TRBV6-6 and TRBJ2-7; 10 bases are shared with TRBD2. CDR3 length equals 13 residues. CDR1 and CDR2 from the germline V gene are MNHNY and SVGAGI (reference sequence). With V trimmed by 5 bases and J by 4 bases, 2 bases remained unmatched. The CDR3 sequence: CASSRTSGYEQYF. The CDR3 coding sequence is TGTGCCAGCAGTAGGACTAGCGGTTACGAGCAGTACTTC.

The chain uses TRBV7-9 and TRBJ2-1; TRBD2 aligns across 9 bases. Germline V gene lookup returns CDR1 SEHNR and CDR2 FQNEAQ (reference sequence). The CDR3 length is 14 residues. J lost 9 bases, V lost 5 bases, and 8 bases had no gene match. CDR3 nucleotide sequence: TGTGCCAGCAGCCGTGCGGGAGGGCCGGGTGAGCAGTTCTTC. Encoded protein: CASSRAGGPGEQFF.

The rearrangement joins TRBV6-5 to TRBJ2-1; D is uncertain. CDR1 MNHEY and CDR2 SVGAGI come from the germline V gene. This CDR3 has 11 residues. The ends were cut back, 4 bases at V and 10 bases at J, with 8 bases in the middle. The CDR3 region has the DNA TGTGCCAGCAGTTCATTAGAAGAGCAGTTCTTC. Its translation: CASSSLEEQFF.

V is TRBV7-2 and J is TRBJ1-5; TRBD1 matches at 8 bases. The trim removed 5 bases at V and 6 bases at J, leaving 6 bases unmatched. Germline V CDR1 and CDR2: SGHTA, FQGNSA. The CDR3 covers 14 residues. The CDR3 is CASSGSGGGQPQHF. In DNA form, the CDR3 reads TGTGCCAGCAGCGGTTCAGGGGGCGGTCAGCCCCAGCATTTT.

The CDR3 DNA reads as TGTGCCAGCAGCCAGGCTCTGGCCGGGGAGCTGTTTTTT. It yields the protein CASSQALAGELFF. V gene TRBV3-1 (or the pseudogene TRBV3-2) combines with J gene TRBJ2-2, with D hard to call. Germline CDR1 reads LGHDT; CDR2 reads YNNKEL (reference sequence). This CDR3 has 13 residues. Trimming shortened V by 3 bases and J by 6 bases, and 8 bases separated the two germline ends.

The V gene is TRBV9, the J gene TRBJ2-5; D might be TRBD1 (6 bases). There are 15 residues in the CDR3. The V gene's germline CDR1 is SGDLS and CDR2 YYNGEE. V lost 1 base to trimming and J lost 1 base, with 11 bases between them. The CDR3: CASSVLPTGQETQYF. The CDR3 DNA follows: TGTGCCAGCAGCGTACTCCCGACAGGCCAAGAGACCCAGTACTTC.

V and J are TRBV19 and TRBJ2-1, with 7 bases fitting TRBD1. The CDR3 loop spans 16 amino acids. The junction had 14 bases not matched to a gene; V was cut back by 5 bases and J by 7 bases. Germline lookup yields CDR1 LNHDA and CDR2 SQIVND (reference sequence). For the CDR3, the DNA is TGTGCCAGTAGTTACCCCGCCCGGCCAGGGGGAAATGAGCAGTTCTTC. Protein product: CASSYPARPGGNEQFF.

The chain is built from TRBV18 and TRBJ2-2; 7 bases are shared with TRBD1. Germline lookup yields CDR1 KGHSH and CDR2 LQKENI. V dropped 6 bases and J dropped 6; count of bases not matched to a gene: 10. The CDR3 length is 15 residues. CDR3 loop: CASSSSSTGAGELFF. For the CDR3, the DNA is TGTGCCAGCTCGTCCAGTTCTACAGGGGCCGGGGAGCTGTTTTTT. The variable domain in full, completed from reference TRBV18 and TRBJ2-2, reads NAGVMQNPRHLVRRRGQEARLRCSPMKGHSHVYWYRQLPEEGLKFMVYLQKENIIDESGMPKERFSAEFPKEGPSILRIQQVVRGDSAAYFCASSSSSTGAGELFFGEGSRLTVL.

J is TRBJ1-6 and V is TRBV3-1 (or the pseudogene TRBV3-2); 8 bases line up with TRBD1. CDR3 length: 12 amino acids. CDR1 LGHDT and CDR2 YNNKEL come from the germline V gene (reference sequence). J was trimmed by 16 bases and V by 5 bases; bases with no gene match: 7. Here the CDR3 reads CASSYTGTGLHF. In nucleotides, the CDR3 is TGTGCCAGCAGCTACACCGGGACAGGTCTCCACTTT.

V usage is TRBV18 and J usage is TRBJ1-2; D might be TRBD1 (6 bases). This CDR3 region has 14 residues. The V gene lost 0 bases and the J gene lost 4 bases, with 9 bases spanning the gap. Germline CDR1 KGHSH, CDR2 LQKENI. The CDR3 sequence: CASSPPTGVYGYTF. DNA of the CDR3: TGTGCCAGCTCACCACCGACAGGAGTCTATGGCTACACCTTC.

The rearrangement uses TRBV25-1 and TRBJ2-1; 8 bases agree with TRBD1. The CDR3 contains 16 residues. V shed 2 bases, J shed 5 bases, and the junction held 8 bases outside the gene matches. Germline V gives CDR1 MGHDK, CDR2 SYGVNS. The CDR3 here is CASSERLTGVNNEQFF. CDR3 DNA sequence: TGTGCCAGCAGTGAAAGACTGACAGGGGTAAACAATGAGCAGTTCTTC. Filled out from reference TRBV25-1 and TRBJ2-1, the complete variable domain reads EADIYQTPRYLVIGTGKKITLECSQTMGHDKMYWYQQDPGMELHLIHYSYGVNSTEKGDLSSESTVSRIRTEHFPLTLESARPSHTSQYLCASSERLTGVNNEQFFGPGTRLTVL.

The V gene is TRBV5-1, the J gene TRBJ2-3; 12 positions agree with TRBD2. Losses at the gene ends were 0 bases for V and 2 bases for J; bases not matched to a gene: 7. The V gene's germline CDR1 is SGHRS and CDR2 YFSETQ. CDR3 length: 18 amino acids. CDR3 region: CASSLDTSGRRYTDTQYF. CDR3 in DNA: TGCGCCAGCAGCTTGGATACTAGCGGGAGGAGGTACACAGATACGCAGTATTTT.

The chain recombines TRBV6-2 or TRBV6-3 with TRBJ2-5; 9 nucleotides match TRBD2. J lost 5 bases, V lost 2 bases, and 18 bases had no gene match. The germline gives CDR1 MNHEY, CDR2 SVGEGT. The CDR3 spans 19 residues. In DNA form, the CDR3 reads TGTGCCAGCAGTTACCCACCCCGGAGCGTAGCGGGAGATGGGGAGACCCAGTACTTC. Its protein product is CASSYPPRSVAGDGETQYF.

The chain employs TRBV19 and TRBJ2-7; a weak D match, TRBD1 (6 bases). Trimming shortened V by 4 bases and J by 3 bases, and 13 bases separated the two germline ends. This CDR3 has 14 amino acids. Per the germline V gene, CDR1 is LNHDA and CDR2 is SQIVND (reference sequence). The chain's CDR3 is CASSTRGQFYEQYF. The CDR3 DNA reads TGTGCCAGTAGTACCCGAGGACAGTTCTACGAGCAGTACTTC.

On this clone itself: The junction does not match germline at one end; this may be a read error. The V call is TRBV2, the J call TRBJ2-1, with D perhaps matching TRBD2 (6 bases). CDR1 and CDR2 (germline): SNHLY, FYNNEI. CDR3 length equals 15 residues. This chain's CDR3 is CASQLAVLSHNEQFF. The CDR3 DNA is TGTGCCAGCCAGTTAGCGGTCCTCTCCCACAATGAGCAGTTCTTC.

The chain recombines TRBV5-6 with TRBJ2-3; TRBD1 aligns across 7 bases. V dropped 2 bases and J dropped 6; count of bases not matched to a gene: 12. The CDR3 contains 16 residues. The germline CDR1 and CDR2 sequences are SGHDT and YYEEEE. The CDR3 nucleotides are TGTGCCAGCAGCTTCGGACAGGACATAACGACGGATACGCAGTATTTT. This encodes CASSFGQDITTDTQYF.

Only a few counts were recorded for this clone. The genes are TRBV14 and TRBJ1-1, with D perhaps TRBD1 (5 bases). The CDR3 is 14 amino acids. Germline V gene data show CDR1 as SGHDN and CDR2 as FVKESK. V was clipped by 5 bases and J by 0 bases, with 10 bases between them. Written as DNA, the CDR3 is TGTGCCAGCAGCGCTAGGGGTGTGAACACTGAAGCTTTCTTT. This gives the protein CASSARGVNTEAFF.

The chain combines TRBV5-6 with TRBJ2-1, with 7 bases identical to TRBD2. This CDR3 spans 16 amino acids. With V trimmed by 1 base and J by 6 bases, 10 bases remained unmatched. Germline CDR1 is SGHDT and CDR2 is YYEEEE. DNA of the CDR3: TGTGCCAGCAGCTTGACTTACGGGGGGTCTCTCAATGAGCAGTTCTTC. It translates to CASSLTYGGSLNEQFF.

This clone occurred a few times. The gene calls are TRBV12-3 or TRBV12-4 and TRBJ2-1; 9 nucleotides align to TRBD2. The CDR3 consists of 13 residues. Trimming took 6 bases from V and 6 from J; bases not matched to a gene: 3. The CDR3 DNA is TGTGCCAGCAGCCATAGCGGGAGCAATGAGCAGTTCTTC. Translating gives CASSHSGSNEQFF.

Here the CDR3 DNA reads TGTGCCACCAGTGATAAGAGACAGGGCCCCGTCCTGGTCCTTTACGGCCCACAAGAGACCCAGTACTTC. Its protein is CATSDKRQGPVLVLYGPQETQYF. This chain uses TRBV24-1 with TRBJ2-5, with 7 bases that match TRBD1. Unmatched junction bases numbered 29, after V lost 3 bases and J lost 2 bases. Germline lookup yields CDR1 KGHDR and CDR2 SFDVKD. The CDR3 extends over 23 amino acids.

CDR3 in DNA: TGTGCCAGCAAAAAGGGGGTTTCTATGAACACTGAAGCTTTCTTT. Encoded protein: CASKKGVSMNTEAFF. The J gene is TRBJ1-1, the V gene TRBV11-2; D possibly corresponds to TRBD1 (6 bases). There are 15 residues in the CDR3. CDR1 and CDR2 from the germline V gene are SGHAT and FQNNGV. Deletions cut 7 bases from V and 0 bases from J, with 15 bases between. Full variable domain (remainder filled in from reference TRBV11-2 and TRBJ1-1): EAGVAQSPRYKIIEKRQSVAFWCNPISGHATLYWYQQILGQGPKLLIQFQNNGVVDDSQLPKDRFSAERLKGVDSTLKIQPAKLEDSAVYLCASKKGVSMNTEAFFGQGTRLTVV.